This T cell receptor beta chain was profiled in a study of early stage breast cancer tumors. This table comes from immunoSEQ multiplex PCR, and its TCRdb copy is limited to in-frame clones, with some not included. The sample records approximately 70,000 clones, 80% being singletons. The sample comprised blood. The source of this sequence is a person in their 40s with breast cancer.

In DNA, the CDR3 is TGTGCCAGCAGCTTAGAAGCGAAATACGAGCAGTACTTC. It yields the protein CASSLEAKYEQYF. The rearrangement uses TRBV11-2 and TRBJ2-7; D unclear. The CDR3 is 13 amino acids. Germline V gene data show CDR1 as SGHAT and CDR2 as FQNNGV. V lost 0 bases, J lost 4 bases, and 7 bases lay in between.